These T cell receptor beta chains were read from a single sample in a study of control samples from healthy donors and cancer patients. Clones were read by immunoSEQ multiplex PCR, and TCRdb kept only the in-frame ones, dropping some. This table has about 150,000 clones, 90% to 95% appearing once. Sequencing was performed on blood. The receptor set was obtained from a woman in her forties in good health. Each CDR3 is given with its conserved first and last residue. Each record gives: V gene, clone size, J gene, D gene, CDR3 DNA, CDR3 protein. A D gene is named only where the DNA matches it firmly. A row's size may be missing; if present it is once, few, many or a size class.

TRBV6-5,.,TRBJ2-1,TRBD1,TGTGCCAGCAGAGACCGGGACAGGGTATTAATTGAGCAGTTCTTC,CASRDRDRVLIEQFF
TRBV27,.,TRBJ2-7,.,TGTGCCAGCAGTCCTGAACCGGGACACTACCCCTACGAGCAGTACTTC,CASSPEPGHYPYEQYF
TRBV4-1,.,TRBJ1-4,.,TGCGCCAGCAGCCAGGAAGGGGGGGGCCCTAATGAAAAACTGTTTTTT,CASSQEGGGPNEKLFF
TRBV2,.,TRBJ1-2,.,TGTGCCAGCAGTGAGAGACAGCTCTATGGCTACACCTTC,CASSERQLYGYTF
TRBV3-1/TRBV3-2,once,TRBJ1-2,TRBD1,TGTGCCAGCAGCCACGGTGCAGGGGGCTTTGGCTACACCTTC,CASSHGAGGFGYTF
TRBV29-1,.,TRBJ2-3,TRBD2,TGCAGCGTTGCGGGCGGGAGGGGCACAGATACGCAGTATTTT,CSVAGGRGTDTQYF
TRBV4-2,.,TRBJ2-6,TRBD1,TGTGCCAGCAGCCAACAAGCCGGGACAGGGTACTCTGGGGCCAACGTCCTGACTTTC,CASSQQAGTGYSGANVLTF
TRBV7-2,.,TRBJ1-6,.,TGTGCCAGCAGCTTAGAGGGGGGAGTTAATTCACCCCTCCACTTT,CASSLEGGVNSPLHF
TRBV19,.,TRBJ1-2,.,TGTGCCAGTAGTATCCCGGCTTCTAAAGGACAGCTCTATGGCTACACCTTC,CASSIPASKGQLYGYTF
TRBV20-1,few,TRBJ2-3,TRBD2,TGCAGTGCTAGTGGTAGCGGGGGGTTCACAGATACGCAGTATTTT,CSASGSGGFTDTQYF
TRBV7-8,.,TRBJ1-2,TRBD1,TGTGCCAGCAGCTTAGGACAGGGCGCGGGGACTTATGGCTACACCTTC,CASSLGQGAGTYGYTF
TRBV19,.,TRBJ1-1,.,TGTGCCAGTAGAAGATCCGGGACAATGAACACTGAAGCTTTCTTT,CASRRSGTMNTEAFF
TRBV3-1/TRBV3-2,.,TRBJ2-1,TRBD1,TGTGCCAGCATGAGGGCAGGGGGTGAGCAGTTCTTC,CASMRAGGEQFF
TRBV5-1,.,TRBJ1-6,TRBD1,TGCGCCAGCAGCTCGGGCCGGACAGGGGCGATCTCACCCCTCCACTTT,CASSSGRTGAISPLHF
TRBV5-5,.,TRBJ1-1,.,TGTGCCAGCAGCTTGAGGGGGACGGCGGACACTGAAGCTTTCTTT,CASSLRGTADTEAFF
TRBV7-2,.,TRBJ1-1,.,TGTGCCAGCAGCTTAGGGTCGGGGGGCGAACGTCCCGAAGCTTTCTTT,CASSLGSGGERPEAFF
TRBV19,.,TRBJ2-2,.,TGTGCCAGTAGTATAGCTCAGACCACCGGGGAGCTGTTTTTT,CASSIAQTTGELFF
TRBV5-1,.,TRBJ2-2,.,TGCGCCAGCAGCCTACAGGGTTCAAACACCGGGGAGCTGTTTTTT,CASSLQGSNTGELFF
TRBV9,.,TRBJ1-6,.,TGTGCCAGCAGCCCCCAAGGGATTAATAATTCACCCCTCCACTTT,CASSPQGINNSPLHF
TRBV14,.,TRBJ2-1,.,TGTGCCAGCAGCCAAGATCCCGGACAGACGAACTACAATGAGCAGTTCTTC,CASSQDPGQTNYNEQFF
TRBV6-5,.,TRBJ2-7,TRBD1,TGTGCCAGCAGTTATGACAGGGGGGCCTCCTACGAGCAGTACTTC,CASSYDRGASYEQYF
TRBV19,.,TRBJ2-1,TRBD1,TGTGCCAGTAGTCCGACAGGGGCTTTTGCGGGCAATGAGCAGTTCTTC,CASSPTGAFAGNEQFF
TRBV2,.,TRBJ1-2,.,TGTGCCAGCAGTCTTGACCGGGGCTATGGCTACACCTTC,CASSLDRGYGYTF